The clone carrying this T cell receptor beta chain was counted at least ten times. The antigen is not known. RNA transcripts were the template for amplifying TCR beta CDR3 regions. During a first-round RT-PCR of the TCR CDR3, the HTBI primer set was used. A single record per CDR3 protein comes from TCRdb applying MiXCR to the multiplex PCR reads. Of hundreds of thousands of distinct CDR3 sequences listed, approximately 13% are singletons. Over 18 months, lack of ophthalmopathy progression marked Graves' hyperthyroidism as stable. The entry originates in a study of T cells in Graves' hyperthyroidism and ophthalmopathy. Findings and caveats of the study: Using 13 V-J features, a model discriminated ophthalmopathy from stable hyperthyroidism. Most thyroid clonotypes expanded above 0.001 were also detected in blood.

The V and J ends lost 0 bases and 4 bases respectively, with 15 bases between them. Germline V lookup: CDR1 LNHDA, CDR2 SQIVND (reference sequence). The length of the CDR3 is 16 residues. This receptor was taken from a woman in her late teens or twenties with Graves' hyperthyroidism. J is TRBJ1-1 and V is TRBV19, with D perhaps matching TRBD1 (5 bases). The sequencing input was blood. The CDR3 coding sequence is TGTGCCAGTAGTATAGAGGCATTTCGGGGGGGCACTGAAGCTTTCTTT. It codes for CASSIEAFRGGTEAFF.